This T cell receptor (beta chain) was observed in a study of Graves' ophthalmopathy and Graves' hyperthyroidism. Study-level findings and limits: In blood, most expanded thyroid clonotypes above 0.001 frequency were also detected.

Ophthalmopathy donors were characterized by moderate-to-severe activity, CAS of at least 3, NOSPECS of at least 4, and duration under 3 months. Other autoimmune disease, uncontrolled infection, pregnancy and lactation led to exclusion. Serum thyroxine and TRAb, along with clinical symptoms, thyroid ultrasound and orbital computed tomography, were what diagnosis relied on. There are a few counts of this clonotype. What it binds is not known. Trimming left V 5 bases short and J 0 bases short, with 10 bases between. The CDR3 is 14 amino acids. Germline values: CDR1 SGHAT, CDR2 FQNNGV. The study amplified TCR beta CDR3 regions using RNA transcripts. Scientists carried out first-round RT-PCR using HTBI primers and then a second-round multiplex PCR. Using its own MiXCR run on the multiplex PCR reads, TCRdb lists one record per CDR3 protein. The repertoire has about 480,000 distinct CDR3 sequences, over 13% of them found once; the top ten carry over 7.5%.

The receptor comes from a woman aged 25 to 45 with Graves' ophthalmopathy. What was sequenced was blood. The rearrangement links TRBV11-2 to TRBJ1-1; maybe TRBD1 (5 bases). CDR3 DNA: TGTGCCAGCAGCCCGGGGACCATGAACACTGAAGCTTTCTTT. Its translation is CASSPGTMNTEAFF.